Following are 10 T cell receptor beta chains from one sample sequenced in a study of CD8 T cells in Susac syndrome. RNA in amounts of about 0.5 to 1 ug was reverse transcribed with random hexamers. TCRdb reprocessed the immunoSEQ multiplex PCR reads with MiXCR, giving one entry per CDR3 protein. The repertoire holds about 150,000 distinct CDR3 sequences, with over 95% as singletons. The sequenced sample was CD8+ T cells from PBMCs. These receptors all come from a human donor with multiple sclerosis.

The rearrangement joins TRBV4-2 to TRBJ2-2, with D possibly called TRBD1 or TRBD2 (7 bases each). CDR3 length: 17 residues. Trimming removed 1 base from V and 0 bases from J, with 12 bases in between. The germline V gene encodes CDR1 LGHNA and CDR2 YNFKEQ. CDR3 in amino acids: CASSQGSGTANTGELFF. For the CDR3, the DNA is TGTGCCAGCAGCCAAGGGAGCGGGACAGCGAACACCGGGGAGCTGTTTTTT.

The genes are TRBV27 and TRBJ2-3, with D possibly being TRBD1 or TRBD2 (7 bases each). V was trimmed by 5 bases and J by 1 base, leaving 13 bases between them. CDR1 and CDR2 (germline): MNHEY, SMNVEV (reference sequence). The CDR3 spans 15 residues. CDR3 nucleotide sequence: TGTGCCAGCAGTGGGGGAGGGGGCCGCACAGATACGCAGTATTTT. Its translation is CASSGGGGRTDTQYF.

The rearrangement uses TRBV20-1 and TRBJ2-2; D ambiguous. The germline V and J ends were trimmed by 2 bases and 2 bases, with 12 bases remaining between them. Germline CDR1 DFQATT, CDR2 SNEGSKA (reference sequence). This CDR3 has 15 residues. The CDR3 here is CSARPPQLNTGELFF. DNA for the CDR3: TGCAGTGCTAGACCCCCCCAGCTAAACACCGGGGAGCTGTTTTTT.

The chain recombines TRBV20-1 with TRBJ1-1; a possible D gene is TRBD1 (6 bases). The CDR3 covers 12 residues. V lost 6 bases and J 4 bases, leaving 12 bases between the germline ends. Germline CDR1 and CDR2: DFQATT and SNEGSKA (reference sequence). CDR3 sequence: CSARTASTEAFF. The CDR3 DNA sequence: TGCAGTGCCAGGACAGCCTCCACTGAAGCTTTCTTT.

The V call is TRBV15, the J call TRBJ2-2; 9 bases are a match to TRBD2. V lost 0 bases, J lost 0 bases, and 5 bases stayed unmatched. CDR1 is LNHNV and CDR2 is YYDKDF in the germline V gene (reference sequence). This CDR3 comprises 18 residues. CDR3 nucleotide sequence: TGTGCCACCAGCAGAGATGGGGTAGCGGGGGCGAACACCGGGGAGCTGTTTTTT. Translated: CATSRDGVAGANTGELFF.

CDR3 residues: CASGDNEQYF. CDR3 coding DNA: TGTGCCAGCGGGGATAACGAGCAGTACTTC. The chain combines TRBV2 with TRBJ2-7; D remains unclear. Germline CDR1 and CDR2: SNHLY and FYNNEI. CDR3 length: 10 amino acids. Trimming took off 8 bases at V and 5 bases at J, with 7 bases between the two ends.

This chain connects TRBV9 to TRBJ1-6; no reliable D call. The CDR3 runs 15 residues. Trimming took off 3 bases at V and 7 bases at J, with 14 bases between the two ends. Germline V gene data show CDR1 as SGDLS and CDR2 as YYNGEE. The CDR3 region has the DNA TGTGCCAGCAGCGGCGGGCCAAAGGTGAATTCACCCCTCCACTTT. Translation: CASSGGPKVNSPLHF. Full variable domain (rest looked up from reference TRBV9 and TRBJ1-6): DSGVTQTPKHLITATGQRVTLRCSPRSGDLSVYWYQQSLDQGLQFLIQYYNGEERAKGNILERFSAQQFPDLHSELNLSSLELGDSALYFCASSGGPKVNSPLHFGNGTRLTVT.

The J gene is TRBJ2-7, the V gene TRBV5-6, with 7 positions matching TRBD1. The CDR3 is 15 amino acids. Germline values: CDR1 SGHDT, CDR2 YYEEEE. The J segment lost 0 bases and the V segment lost 3 bases, leaving 6 bases of the junction unmatched. CDR3 sequence (DNA): TGTGCCAGCAGCTGGGGACAGAGGAGCTCCTACGAGCAGTACGTC. Protein sequence: CASSWGQRSSYEQYV.

The rearrangement uses TRBV12-3 or TRBV12-4 and TRBJ2-3, with D possibly being TRBD1 (6 bases). The CDR3 extends over 15 amino acids. The V end was cut by 5 bases, the J end by 2 bases, with 14 bases between. The CDR3 spells CASSPVGTPTDTQYF. Here the CDR3 DNA reads TGTGCCAGCAGTCCCGTTGGGACACCCACAGATACGCAGTATTTT.

This chain connects TRBV27 to TRBJ2-7; D might be TRBD1 or TRBD2, each matching 5 bases. Per the germline V gene, CDR1 is MNHEY and CDR2 is SMNVEV (reference sequence). CDR3 size: 14 residues. V gave up 5 bases and J gave up 7 bases, with 18 bases separating them. The CDR3, as DNA: TGTGCCAGCAGTCCAACCAAGGGGAGTGGGGAGCAGTACGTC. Amino acid sequence: CASSPTKGSGEQYV.